This TCR beta chain stems from a study of blood T cell repertoires in COVID-19. Across the whole study: The origin of the acute and convalescent COVID-19 samples was the United States, Italy and Spain.

The recovered donors of Cohort 3 showed two negative PCRs, clearance, or symptom resolution. Original processing methods: Amplified reference gene primers provided the basis for estimating nucleated cell counts. Assay used: immunoSEQ multiplex PCR; TCRdb lists only in-frame clones, some missing. From that table come the V and J calls and clone size; the DNA was used to work out D and trimming. Counted here are some 250,000 clones, 85% to 90% occurring once; the ten biggest clones make up 8% to 10%. Per the germline V gene, CDR1 is MNHEY and CDR2 is SVGAGI. V shed 4 bases, J shed 4 bases, and the junction held 4 bases outside the gene matches. The CDR3 is 16 residues long.

This clonotype originated in a man aged 40-49 years who had recovered from COVID-19. Specimen: PBMCs or T cells enriched from blood (not recorded which). V gene TRBV6-5 combines with J gene TRBJ2-6; TRBD1 agrees at 10 bases. CDR3 coding DNA: TGTGCCAGCAGTTTGGGACAGGGGTCCGGGGCCAACGTCCTGACTTTC. It codes for CASSLGQGSGANVLTF.